This entry lists 6 T cell receptor beta chains sequenced from one sample in a study of blood T cell repertoires in COVID-19 (TCRdb year 2020). Preparation of the library involved the immunoSEQ multiplex PCR assay. Not all clones reach the TCRdb copy of this immuneACCESS table, which keeps in-frame sequences only. Checked studies attribute under half of the gap to unresolved V genes and leave the rest unexplained. A total of about 240,000 clones appear in this sample, approximately 90% of them only once. The ten largest clones capture around 4% of the sample. The specimen was PBMCs or T cells enriched from blood (not recorded which). Receptors originate from a woman aged 25 to 39 who had recovered from COVID-19.

The chain links TRBV9 to TRBJ1-6, with D perhaps TRBD1 (5 bases). V was cut by 2 bases and J by 8 bases, with 11 bases left in between. This CDR3 spans 14 amino acids. Looked up from germline, CDR1 is SGDLS and CDR2 is YYNGEE. The CDR3 sequence is CASSVTDSYSPLHF. The CDR3 bases are TGTGCCAGCAGCGTGACCGACAGCTATTCACCCCTCCACTTT.

On this clone: An end of the junction does not agree with germline; a read error may underlie this. The chain recombines TRBV7-9 with TRBJ1-2, with D uncertain. The germline V gene has CDR1 SEHNR and CDR2 FQNEAQ (reference sequence). The CDR3 has 12 amino acids. The CDR3 sequence is CASSPTFLQLHF. The CDR3 coding sequence is TGTGCCAGCAGCCCTACGTTTCTCCAACTTCACTTC.

The sample holds one count of this clone. The chain has TRBV6-5 and TRBJ2-7; 8 nucleotides line up with TRBD1. Germline-derived CDR1 and CDR2 are MNHEY and SVGAGI. V was pared by 6 bases and J by 6 bases, with 10 bases of the junction left unmatched. The CDR3 covers 14 residues. The CDR3 spells CASSLDRGRIEQYF. The CDR3 DNA reads TGTGCCAGCAGCTTAGACAGGGGAAGGATCGAGCAGTACTTC.

The CDR3, as DNA: TGTGCCAGCAGCTTCACTCCAGGGGGCAATGAGCAGTTCTTC. Translation gives CASSFTPGGNEQFF. The chain links TRBV7-2 to TRBJ2-1, with 7 bases identical to TRBD1. Germline CDR1 is SGHTA and CDR2 is FQGNSA. J gave up 6 bases and V 3 bases, and 5 bases lay outside the gene matches. This CDR3 is 14 amino acids long.

This sequence joins TRBV4-3 and TRBJ1-1, with 8 bases that match TRBD1. The J segment lost 6 bases and the V segment lost 1 base, leaving 10 bases of the junction unmatched. CDR3 length: 16 amino acids. Germline loops: CDR1 LGHNA, CDR2 YSLEER. CDR3 amino acids: CASSQVKGRGQAEAFF. The CDR3 bases are TGCGCCAGCAGCCAAGTGAAAGGCAGGGGGCAGGCTGAAGCTTTCTTT.

The V gene is TRBV20-1, the J gene TRBJ1-2; 9 bases fit TRBD1. Germline loops: CDR1 DFQATT, CDR2 SNEGSKA (reference sequence). CDR3 length: 11 amino acids. Here the CDR3 reads CTGTGNYGYTF. For the CDR3, the DNA is TGCACCGGGACAGGGAACTATGGCTACACCTTC.